Below, one T cell receptor (beta chain) is given with its context. Antigen: not known. Trimming took 6 bases from V and 5 from J; bases not matched to a gene: 8. The CDR3 is 13 amino acids. Germline V lookup: CDR1 SGHNT, CDR2 YYREEE (reference sequence). Random hexamers were used to reverse transcribe the RNA input (about 0.5 to 1 ug). The immunoSEQ assay covered 54 Vbeta and 13 Jbeta segments for CDR3. A single record per CDR3 protein comes from TCRdb applying MiXCR to the immunoSEQ multiplex PCR reads. The repertoire holds some 190,000 distinct CDR3 sequences, nearly 97% seen once, with under 0.095% in the top ten. The data were obtained in a study of CD8 T cells in Susac syndrome. Study-wide points: Acknowledgment was made by the study that its TCR sequencing and HLA analysis involved a relatively small number of individuals.

In blood CD8+ and CD4+ T cells, TCR beta underwent sequencing. The multiple sclerosis control group consisted of treatment-naive patients whose relapsing-remitting disease, which was either stable or active, fulfilled revised McDonald criteria. This chain connects TRBV5-4 to TRBJ2-7; the match to TRBD1 covers 7 bases. Sequences were obtained from CD4+ T cells from PBMCs. This clonotype originated in a human donor with multiple sclerosis. The CDR3, as DNA: TGTGCCAGCAACCGACAGGGTAGTGACGAGCAGTACTTC. Protein sequence: CASNRQGSDEQYF.